The source of this T cell receptor (beta chain) is a study of T-cell reconstitution after alpha-beta-depleted transplantation in children. Study observations and caveats: In patients about two months after transplant, alpha-beta T cells reportedly arose from several hundred expanded graft clones. The high TCRbeta diversity at day 60 in some patients came from surviving recipient T cells and thymic progenitors. From newly produced T cells came most of the T-cell counts and diversity one year after transplant.

During its preparation, the TCRbeta library received unique molecular identifiers. Via MiXCR, TCRdb re-called the PCR reads, giving one row per CDR3 protein. The table includes approximately 800,000 distinct CDR3 sequences, 16% detected once. This clonotype was observed a few times. Its specificity is unknown. The CDR3 has 15 residues. The germline V gene has CDR1 SGHVS and CDR2 FQNEAQ. V was pared by 1 base and J by 2 bases, with 10 bases between. Specimen: PBMCs, mostly from graft donor cells, collected 360 days after TCRalphabeta/CD19-depleted stem cell transplant. This sequence originates from a male patient aged 5 to 17 who had a stem cell transplant for acute lymphoblastic leukemia, so the T cells may come from the graft donor. J is TRBJ2-3 and V is TRBV7-8; no definite D call. The CDR3 DNA reads TGTGCCAGCAGCTTAGGGCCGGGCCTCACAGATACGCAGTATTTT. Its translation is CASSLGPGLTDTQYF.